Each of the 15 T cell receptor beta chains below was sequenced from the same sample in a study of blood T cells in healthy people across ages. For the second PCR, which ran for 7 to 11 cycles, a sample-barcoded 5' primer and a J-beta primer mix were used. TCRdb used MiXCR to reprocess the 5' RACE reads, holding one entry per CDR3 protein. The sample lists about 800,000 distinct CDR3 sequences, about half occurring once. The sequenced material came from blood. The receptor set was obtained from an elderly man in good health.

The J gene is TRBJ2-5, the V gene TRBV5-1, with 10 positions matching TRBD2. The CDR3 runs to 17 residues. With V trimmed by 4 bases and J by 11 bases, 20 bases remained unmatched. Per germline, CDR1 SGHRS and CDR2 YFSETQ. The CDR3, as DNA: TGCGCCAGCAGCCGCTCCGGGACTAGCGATTTCTACAATGAGCAGTACTTC. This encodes CASSRSGTSDFYNEQYF.

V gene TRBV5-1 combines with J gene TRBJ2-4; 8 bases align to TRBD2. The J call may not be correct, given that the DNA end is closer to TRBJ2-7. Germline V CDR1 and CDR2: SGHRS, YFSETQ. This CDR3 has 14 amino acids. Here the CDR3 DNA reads TGCGCCAGCAGCCACGGGACTAGTATTTACGAGCAGTACTTC. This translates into CASSHGTSIYEQYF.

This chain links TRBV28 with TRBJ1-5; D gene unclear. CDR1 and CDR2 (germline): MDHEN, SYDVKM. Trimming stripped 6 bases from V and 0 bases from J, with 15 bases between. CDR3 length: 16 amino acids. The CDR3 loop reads CASRPTPGNSNQPQHF. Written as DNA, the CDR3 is TGTGCCAGCAGACCAACACCCGGAAATAGCAATCAGCCCCAGCATTTT.

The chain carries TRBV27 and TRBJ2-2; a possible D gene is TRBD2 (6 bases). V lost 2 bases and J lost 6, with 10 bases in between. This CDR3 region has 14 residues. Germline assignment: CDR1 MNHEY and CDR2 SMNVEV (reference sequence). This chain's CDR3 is CASSLTVAAGELFF. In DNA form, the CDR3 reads TGTGCCAGCAGTTTAACGGTAGCGGCCGGGGAGCTGTTTTTT.

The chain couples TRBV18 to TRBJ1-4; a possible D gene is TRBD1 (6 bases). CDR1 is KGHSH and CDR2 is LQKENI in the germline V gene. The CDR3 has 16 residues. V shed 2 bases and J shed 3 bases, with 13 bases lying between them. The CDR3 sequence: CASSPEDGGPNEKLFF. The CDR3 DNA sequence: TGTGCCAGCTCACCAGAAGACGGGGGCCCTAATGAAAAACTGTTTTTT.

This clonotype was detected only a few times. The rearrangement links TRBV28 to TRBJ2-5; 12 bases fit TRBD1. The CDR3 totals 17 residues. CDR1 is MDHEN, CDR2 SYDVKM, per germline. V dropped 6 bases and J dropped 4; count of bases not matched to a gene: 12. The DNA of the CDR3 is TGTGCCAGCAGCCAAACTAAGGGACAGGGGGCGCGAGAGACCCAGTACTTC. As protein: CASSQTKGQGARETQYF.

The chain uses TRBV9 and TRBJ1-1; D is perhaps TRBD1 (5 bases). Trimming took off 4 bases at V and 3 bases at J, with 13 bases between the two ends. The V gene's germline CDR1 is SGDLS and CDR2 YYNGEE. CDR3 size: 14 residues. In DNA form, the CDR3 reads TGTGCCAGCAGCTTTATTACAGGTGACACTGAAGCTTTCTTT. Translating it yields CASSFITGDTEAFF.

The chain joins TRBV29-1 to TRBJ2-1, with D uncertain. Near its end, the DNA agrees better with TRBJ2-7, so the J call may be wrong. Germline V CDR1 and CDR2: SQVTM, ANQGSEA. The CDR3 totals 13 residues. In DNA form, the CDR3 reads TGCAGCGTTGAACCGAGCTCCTACAATGAGCAGTACTTC. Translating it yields CSVEPSSYNEQYF.

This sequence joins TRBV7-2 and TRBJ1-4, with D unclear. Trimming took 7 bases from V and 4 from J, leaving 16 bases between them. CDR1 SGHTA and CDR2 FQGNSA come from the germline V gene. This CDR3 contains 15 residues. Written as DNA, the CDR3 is TGTGCCAGCAACCTGGACCTCCGGGGTAATGAAAAACTGTTTTTT. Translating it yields CASNLDLRGNEKLFF.

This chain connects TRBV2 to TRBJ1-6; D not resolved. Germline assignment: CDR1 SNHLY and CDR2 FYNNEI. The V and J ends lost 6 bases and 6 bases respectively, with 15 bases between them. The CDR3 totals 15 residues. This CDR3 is CASRSQGGINSPLHF. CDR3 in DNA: TGTGCCAGCAGATCTCAAGGCGGAATTAATTCACCCCTCCACTTT.

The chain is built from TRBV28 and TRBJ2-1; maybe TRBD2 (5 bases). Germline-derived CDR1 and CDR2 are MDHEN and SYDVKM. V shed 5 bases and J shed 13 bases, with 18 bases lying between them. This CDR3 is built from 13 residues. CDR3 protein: CASSGLEIETQFF. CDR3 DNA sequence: TGTGCCAGCAGTGGACTTGAGATTGAGACCCAGTTCTTC.

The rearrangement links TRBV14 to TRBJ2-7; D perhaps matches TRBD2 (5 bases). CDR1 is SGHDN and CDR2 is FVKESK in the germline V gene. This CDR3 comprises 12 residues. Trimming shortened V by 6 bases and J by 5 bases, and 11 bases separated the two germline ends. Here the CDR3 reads CASSRGFNEQYF. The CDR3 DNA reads TGTGCCAGCAGTCGAGGGTTTAACGAGCAGTACTTC.

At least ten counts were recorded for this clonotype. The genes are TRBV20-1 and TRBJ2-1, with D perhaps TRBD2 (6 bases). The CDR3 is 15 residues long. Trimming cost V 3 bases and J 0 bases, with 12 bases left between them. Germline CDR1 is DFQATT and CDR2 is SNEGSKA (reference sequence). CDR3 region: CSASSGRSSYNEQFF. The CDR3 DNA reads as TGCAGTGCTAGTAGCGGACGGAGCTCCTACAATGAGCAGTTCTTC.

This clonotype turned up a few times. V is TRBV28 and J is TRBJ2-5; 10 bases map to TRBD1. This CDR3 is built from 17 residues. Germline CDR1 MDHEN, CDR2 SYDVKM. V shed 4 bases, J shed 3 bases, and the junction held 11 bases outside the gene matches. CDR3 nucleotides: TGTGCCAGCAGTTCCATCCGTTCCGGACAGGGGGAAGAGACCCAGTACTTC. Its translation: CASSSIRSGQGEETQYF. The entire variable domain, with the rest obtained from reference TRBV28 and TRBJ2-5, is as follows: DVKVTQSSRYLVKRTGEKVFLECVQDMDHENMFWYRQDPGLGLRLIYFSYDVKMKEKGDIPEGYSVSREKKERFSLILESASTNQTSMYLCASSSIRSGQGEETQYFGPGTRLLVL.

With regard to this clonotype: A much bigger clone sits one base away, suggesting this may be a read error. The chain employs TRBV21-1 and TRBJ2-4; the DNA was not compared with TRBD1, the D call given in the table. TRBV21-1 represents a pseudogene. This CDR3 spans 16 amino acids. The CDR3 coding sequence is TGTGCCAGCAGACAAGGACAGCTGCGGCCCAAAAACATTCAGTACTTC. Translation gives CASRQGQLRPKNIQYF.